One and the same sample provided the 10 T cell receptor beta chains below, sequenced in a study of blood T cell repertoires in COVID-19. Some clones are missing from TCRdb's copy, which holds only in-frame ones; the method was immunoSEQ multiplex PCR. The data show 200,000 or so clones, roughly 90% seen once. Sequencing input: PBMCs or T cells enriched from blood (not recorded which). All receptors come from a woman aged 40 to 49 with acute COVID-19.

The rearrangement links TRBV7-2 to TRBJ1-1; D unclear. CDR3 length: 14 residues. Trimming left V 8 bases short and J 5 bases short, with 18 bases between. Germline V gives CDR1 SGHTA, CDR2 FQGNSA. In DNA form, the CDR3 reads TGTGCCAGCCAACCGTACCTAGGATTGACTGAAGCTTTCTTT. Amino acid sequence: CASQPYLGLTEAFF.

This chain connects TRBV7-9 to TRBJ2-3, with D perhaps TRBD2 (5 bases). Germline loops: CDR1 SEHNR, CDR2 FQNEAQ (reference sequence). The V gene lost 6 bases and the J gene lost 6 bases, with 13 bases spanning the gap. The CDR3 runs to 13 residues. The CDR3 sequence: CASRYSGGDTQYF. CDR3 coding DNA: TGTGCCAGCAGGTACAGCGGTGGGGATACGCAGTATTTT.

This chain uses TRBV9 with TRBJ2-2; TRBD1 matches 7 bases. J lost 0 bases, V lost 4 bases, and 12 bases had no gene match. Germline V gene lookup returns CDR1 SGDLS and CDR2 YYNGEE. The CDR3 is 18 amino acids. CDR3 sequence: CASSPGTVSDANTGELFF. The CDR3 nucleotides are TGTGCCAGCAGCCCCGGGACAGTGAGTGACGCGAACACCGGGGAGCTGTTTTTT.

CDR3 protein: CASSVTPLLGQSSGNTIYF. The DNA for the CDR3 is TGTGCCAGCAGCGTAACTCCCCTGCTGGGACAGAGCTCTGGAAACACCATATATTTT. The chain recombines TRBV9 with TRBJ1-3; 7 bases map to TRBD1. The CDR3 runs to 19 residues. The germline CDR1 and CDR2 sequences are SGDLS and YYNGEE. Trimming cost V 1 base and J 0 bases; bases outside gene matches: 13. The complete variable domain, with remaining parts taken from reference TRBV9 and TRBJ1-3, reads DSGVTQTPKHLITATGQRVTLRCSPRSGDLSVYWYQQSLDQGLQFLIQYYNGEERAKGNILERFSAQQFPDLHSELNLSSLELGDSALYFCASSVTPLLGQSSGNTIYFGEGSWLTVV.

The chain is built from TRBV4-3 and TRBJ1-1; D ambiguous. The CDR3 loop spans 13 amino acids. Germline V gives CDR1 LGHNA, CDR2 YSLEER. Trimming left V 4 bases short and J 4 bases short, with 10 bases between. In nucleotides, the CDR3 is TGCGCCAGCAGCCTACGCCCGGGCACTGAAGCTTTCTTT. Translated, it gives CASSLRPGTEAFF.

The gene calls are TRBV2 and TRBJ1-2, with D tentatively TRBD1 (6 bases). Germline lookup yields CDR1 SNHLY and CDR2 FYNNEI. The CDR3 consists of 13 residues. V gave up 4 bases and J gave up 4 bases, with 10 bases separating them. The CDR3 sequence is CASSGPRGYGYTF. The DNA of the CDR3 is TGTGCCAGCAGTGGACCCAGGGGCTATGGCTACACCTTC.

J is TRBJ2-5 and V is TRBV12-3 or TRBV12-4; D unclear. Trimming pared 2 bases from V and 4 bases from J, leaving 5 bases between. This CDR3 spans 12 amino acids. CDR3 region: CASSLLLETQYF. The CDR3 DNA sequence: TGTGCCAGCAGTTTATTATTAGAGACCCAGTACTTC.

V usage is TRBV14 and J usage is TRBJ1-1, with 9 positions matching TRBD1. Germline-derived CDR1 and CDR2 are SGHDN and FVKESK. V gave up 3 bases and J gave up 0 bases; unmatched junction bases: 11. This CDR3 spans 18 amino acids. CDR3 loop: CASSHRLGTGNMNTEAFF. The DNA of the CDR3 is TGTGCCAGCAGCCATCGTCTCGGGACAGGGAACATGAACACTGAAGCTTTCTTT.

The CDR3 nucleotides are TGTGCCAGTAGTATGGGACAGGCCAACACTGAAGCTTTCTTT. Its protein product is CASSMGQANTEAFF. This chain uses TRBV19 with TRBJ1-1; TRBD1 agrees at 8 bases. V shed 3 bases, J shed 2 bases, and the junction held 2 bases outside the gene matches. Germline V lookup: CDR1 LNHDA, CDR2 SQIVND (reference sequence). The CDR3 extends over 14 amino acids. The full variable domain, in which reference TRBV19 and TRBJ1-1 provide the parts outside the CDR3, is DGGITQSPKYLFRKEGQNVTLSCEQNLNHDAMYWYRQDPGQGLRLIYYSQIVNDFQKGDIAEGYSVSREKKESFPLTVTSAQKNPTAFYLCASSMGQANTEAFFGQGTRLTVV.

This clone was picked up one time. The chain combines TRBV2 with TRBJ2-1, with 8 bases that match TRBD2. Trimming took 6 bases from V and 7 from J; bases not matched to a gene: 14. Looked up from germline, CDR1 is SNHLY and CDR2 is FYNNEI. The CDR3 spans 16 residues. CDR3: CASRALTAGGGNEQFF. The CDR3 DNA sequence: TGTGCCAGCAGGGCATTGACCGCGGGGGGCGGGAATGAGCAGTTCTTC.